This entry lists 15 T cell receptor beta chains sequenced from one sample in a study of control samples from healthy donors and cancer patients. Measured with immunoSEQ multiplex PCR; TCRdb has only the in-frame clones, and not every one. The sample shows approximately 90,000 clones, roughly 86% of them seen only once. The sequencing sample was made of blood. Receptors originate from a young man in good health.

The V and J genes are TRBV6-5 and TRBJ2-2; tentative D call: TRBD1 (5 bases). Germline CDR1 and CDR2: MNHEY and SVGAGI. The V end lost 4 bases, the J end lost 4 bases, and 13 bases lay between the germline ends. The CDR3 runs to 15 residues. As DNA, the CDR3 is TGTGCCAGCAGTTGGGGCCCGGGTGGCACCGGGGAGCTGTTTTTT. It is translated as CASSWGPGGTGELFF.

Only a few counts were recorded for this clone. The rearrangement joins TRBV30 to TRBJ1-5; no reliable D call. The CDR3 is made up of 14 amino acids. Trimming cost V 0 bases and J 5 bases, with 11 bases left between them. The germline V gene has CDR1 GTSNPN and CDR2 SVGIG (reference sequence). The chain's CDR3 is CAWSVLQRDQPQHF. CDR3 bases: TGTGCCTGGAGTGTACTACAGAGGGATCAGCCCCAGCATTTT.

The gene calls are TRBV24-1 and TRBJ2-3; 7 bases agree with TRBD2. CDR1 is KGHDR and CDR2 is SFDVKD in the germline V gene. V lost 7 bases and J lost 1; bases outside the gene matches: 7. This CDR3 is built from 15 residues. This CDR3 reads CATRVAGPGTDTQYF. The CDR3 region has the DNA TGTGCCACCAGGGTAGCGGGCCCGGGCACAGATACGCAGTATTTT.

The chain links TRBV18 to TRBJ2-1; TRBD2 aligns across 13 bases. CDR3 size: 18 residues. Germline CDR1 KGHSH, CDR2 LQKENI. J lost 6 bases, V lost 3 bases, and 11 bases had no gene match. This CDR3 reads CASSPRTSGGPWGNEQFF. CDR3 coding DNA: TGTGCCAGCTCACCGAGGACTAGCGGGGGCCCATGGGGCAATGAGCAGTTCTTC.

The chain recombines TRBV5-6 with TRBJ2-1; 10 bases agree with TRBD2. Germline lookup yields CDR1 SGHDT and CDR2 YYEEEE. The ends lost 4 bases at V and 5 bases at J; junction bases unmatched: 12. The CDR3 length is 17 residues. In DNA form, the CDR3 reads TGTGCCAGCAGCCTGGGGCCGGGACTAGCGAGGGACAATGAGCAGTTCTTC. Translating it yields CASSLGPGLARDNEQFF.

This clone was seen just once. CDR3 amino acids: CASSKVIGSIQYF. The CDR3 nucleotides read TGTGCCAGCAGCAAGGTCATCGGGTCCATTCAGTACTTC. The chain joins TRBV21-1 to TRBJ2-4; the table's D call, TRBD2, has no DNA check behind it. TRBV21-1 is termed a pseudogene. This CDR3 spans 13 amino acids.

This sequence joins TRBV3-1 (or the pseudogene TRBV3-2) and TRBJ1-4; D is ambiguous. Germline CDR1 LGHDT, CDR2 YNNKEL (reference sequence). The CDR3 runs to 14 residues. V was clipped by 3 bases and J by 4 bases, with 9 bases between them. CDR3 DNA: TGTGCCAGCAGCCAGGGTCTCTTTAATGAAAAACTGTTTTTT. It codes for CASSQGLFNEKLFF.

The chain has TRBV7-2 and TRBJ1-2; D ambiguous. CDR1 is SGHTA and CDR2 is FQGNSA in the germline V gene. Trimming removed 5 bases from V and 2 bases from J, with 12 bases in between. The CDR3 spans 14 residues. The DNA of the CDR3 is TGTGCCAGCAGCCTCCTCCCGGACAACTATGGCTACACCTTC. This gives the protein CASSLLPDNYGYTF.

The rearrangement uses TRBV9 and TRBJ2-2; no clear D. Germline assignment: CDR1 SGDLS and CDR2 YYNGEE. The CDR3 covers 14 residues. Trimming left V 1 base short and J 0 bases short, with 4 bases between. The chain's CDR3 is CASSVRSNTGELFF. The CDR3, as DNA: TGTGCCAGCAGCGTACGGTCGAACACCGGGGAGCTGTTTTTT.

This clone showed up just once. The J gene is TRBJ2-6, the V gene TRBV5-1; no clear D. Germline V gene data show CDR1 as SGHRS and CDR2 as YFSETQ. This CDR3 has 18 residues. Between the trimmed V and J ends, which lost 1 base and 0 bases, there was a span of 14 bases. The DNA of the CDR3 is TGCGCCAGCAGCTTGTTTTTCAGCCTAACCTCTGGGGCCAACGTCCTGACTTTC. Amino acid sequence: CASSLFFSLTSGANVLTF.

A note on this clone: At one boundary the junction diverges from the germline segment, which might be a read error. The chain recombines TRBV11-2 with TRBJ2-3; maybe TRBD1 (5 bases). The germline gives CDR1 SGHAT, CDR2 FQNNGV. The CDR3 contains 13 residues. The CDR3 DNA reads as TGTGCCAGCAGCTTAGTTTATGGGGCAGGGTGGATGTTT. It encodes CASSLVYGAGWMF.

This clone has just one count. The chain has TRBV11-2 and TRBJ1-1, with D possibly being TRBD1 (6 bases). CDR1 and CDR2 (germline): SGHAT, FQNNGV. This CDR3 has 17 amino acids. Deletions cut 5 bases from V and 2 bases from J, with 21 bases between. CDR3 loop: CASSPPGGLRVNTEAFF. The CDR3, as DNA: TGTGCCAGCAGCCCTCCGGGGGGCCTACGGGTTAACACTGAAGCTTTCTTT.

This sequence joins TRBV2 and TRBJ1-4, with 9 bases lining up with TRBD1. Germline CDR1 and CDR2: SNHLY and FYNNEI. This CDR3 spans 15 amino acids. V gave up 1 base and J gave up 6 bases; unmatched junction bases: 3. The CDR3 sequence is CASSEGQGGYEKLFF. The DNA for the CDR3 is TGTGCCAGCAGTGAAGGACAGGGGGGGTATGAAAAACTGTTTTTT.

This clone was recorded once. The V and J genes are TRBV24-1 and TRBJ2-7, with D perhaps TRBD2 (5 bases). Germline-derived CDR1 and CDR2 are KGHDR and SFDVKD. Trimming took off 4 bases at V and 0 bases at J, with 9 bases between the two ends. This CDR3 region has 14 residues. The CDR3 DNA reads as TGTGCCACCAGTGAATCCGGGAACTCCTACGAGCAGTACTTC. Translating gives CATSESGNSYEQYF.

J is TRBJ2-2 and V is TRBV6-5, with a tentative D call TRBD2 (5 bases). This CDR3 contains 16 residues. The V end was cut by 4 bases, the J end by 5 bases, with 17 bases between. Germline V gene data show CDR1 as MNHEY and CDR2 as SVGAGI. The CDR3 DNA sequence: TGTGCCAGCAGTTGGGTCGGCGGGCGAGAGACCGGGGAGCTGTTTTTT. Protein sequence: CASSWVGGRETGELFF.